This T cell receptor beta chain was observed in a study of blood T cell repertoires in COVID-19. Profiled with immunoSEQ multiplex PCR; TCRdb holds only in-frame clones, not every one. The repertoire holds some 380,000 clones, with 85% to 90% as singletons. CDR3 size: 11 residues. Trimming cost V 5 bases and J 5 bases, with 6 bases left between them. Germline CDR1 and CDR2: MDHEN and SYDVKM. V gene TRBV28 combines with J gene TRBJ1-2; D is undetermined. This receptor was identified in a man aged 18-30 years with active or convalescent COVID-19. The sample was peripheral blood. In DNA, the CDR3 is TGTGCCAGCAGTCTGAGGTATGGCTACACCTTC. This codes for CASSLRYGYTF.